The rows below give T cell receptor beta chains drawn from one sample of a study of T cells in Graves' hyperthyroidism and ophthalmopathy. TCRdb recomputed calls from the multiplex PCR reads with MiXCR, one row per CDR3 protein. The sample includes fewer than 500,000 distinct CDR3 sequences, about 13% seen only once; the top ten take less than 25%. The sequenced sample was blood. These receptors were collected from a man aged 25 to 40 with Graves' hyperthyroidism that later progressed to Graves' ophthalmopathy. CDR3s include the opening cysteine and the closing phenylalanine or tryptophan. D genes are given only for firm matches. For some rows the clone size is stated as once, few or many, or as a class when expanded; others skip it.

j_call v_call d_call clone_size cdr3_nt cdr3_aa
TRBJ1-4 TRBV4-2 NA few TGTGCCAGCAGCCAAGCCCTGACAGCTAATGAAAAACTGTTTTTT CASSQALTANEKLFF
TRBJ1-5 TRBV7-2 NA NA TGTGCCAGCAGCTTTGAGACAGGTCACAATCAGCCCCAGCATTTT CASSFETGHNQPQHF
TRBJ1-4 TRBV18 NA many TGTGCCAGCTCAGACACCGATGTTTTTGAAAAACTGTTTTTT CASSDTDVFEKLFF
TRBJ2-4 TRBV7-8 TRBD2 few TGTGCCAGCAGCTTACCCCCCCAGAGCGGGGTCAACGGGAGGGACATTCAGTACTTC CASSLPPQSGVNGRDIQYF
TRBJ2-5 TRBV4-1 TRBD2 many TGCGCCAGCAGCCGAGGCGGGACTACCCAAGAGACCCAGTACTTC CASSRGGTTQETQYF
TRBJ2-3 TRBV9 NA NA TGTGCCAGCAGCGTAGCTCCGTGGGGCCGAGATACGCAGTATTTT CASSVAPWGRDTQYF
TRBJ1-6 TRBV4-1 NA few TGCGCCAGCAGCCTCCAAGGGGGGCCCAATAATTCACCCCTCCACTTT CASSLQGGPNNSPLHF
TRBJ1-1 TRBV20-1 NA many TGCAGTGCTAGACCCCTCAGGTCAAGAGCTGGCACTGAAGCTTTCTTT CSARPLRSRAGTEAFF
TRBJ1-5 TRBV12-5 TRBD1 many TGTGCTAGTGGTCCAGGGGGACTCAATCAGCCCCAGCATTTT CASGPGGLNQPQHF
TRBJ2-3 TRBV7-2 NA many TGTGCCAGCAGCAGAGTCGGCGAACCCGATACGCAGTATTTT CASSRVGEPDTQYF
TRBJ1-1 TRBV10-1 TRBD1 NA TGCGCCAGCAGCAGACAGGGCACCGCTGAAGCTTTCTTT CASSRQGTAEAFF
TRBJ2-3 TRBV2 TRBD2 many TGTGCCAGCAGTGAGATCCTAGCGGGATCCACAGATACGCAGTATTTT CASSEILAGSTDTQYF
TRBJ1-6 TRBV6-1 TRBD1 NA TGTGCCAGCAGTCCCACAGGGGGCCTTGACAATTCACCCCTCCACTTT CASSPTGGLDNSPLHF
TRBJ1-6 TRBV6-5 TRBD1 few TGTGCCAGCAGTTACGAGACAGGGGGCTATTCACCCCTCCACTTT CASSYETGGYSPLHF
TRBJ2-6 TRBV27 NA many TGTGCCAGCAGTATCTTCCCCGGCAGTAACTCTGGGGCCAACGTCCTGACTTTC CASSIFPGSNSGANVLTF
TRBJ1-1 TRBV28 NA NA TGTGCCAGCAGTTTGGGGGGGAACCATCCAAACACTGAAGCTTTCTTT CASSLGGNHPNTEAFF
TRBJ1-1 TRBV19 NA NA TGTGCCAGTCTCAGGAGGGGACAGAACACTGAAGCTTTCTTT CASLRRGQNTEAFF
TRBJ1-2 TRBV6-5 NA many TGTGCCAGCAGTTACTCTACAGCTCCCATCTATGGCTACACCTTC CASSYSTAPIYGYTF
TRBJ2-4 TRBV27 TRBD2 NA TGTGCCAGCAGTTCACTGGGGGGGGGATGGGTAAACATTCGGTACTTC CASSSLGGGWVNIRYF
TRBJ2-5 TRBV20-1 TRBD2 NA TGCAGTGCTAGCCCAGCGGGGGGGCAAGAGACCCAGTACTTC CSASPAGGQETQYF
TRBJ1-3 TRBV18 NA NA TGTGCCAGCTCATTCTCCGAGAGCCTCTCTGGAAACACCATATATTTT CASSFSESLSGNTIYF
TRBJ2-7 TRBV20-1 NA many TGCAGTGCTAGCGCGTCGAGGGGTTTCTACGAGCAGTACTTC CSASASRGFYEQYF
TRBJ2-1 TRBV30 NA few TGTGCCGTGGACCTGGTTCATGAGCAGTTCTTC CAVDLVHEQFF
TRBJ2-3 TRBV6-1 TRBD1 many TGTGCCAGCAGTTATTCTACGTCAGGGGGCTTAGGGGATACGCAGTATTTT CASSYSTSGGLGDTQYF
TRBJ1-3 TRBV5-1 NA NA TGCACCAGCAGCTTGGGGTATGTCTCTGGAAACACCATATATTTT CTSSLGYVSGNTIYF
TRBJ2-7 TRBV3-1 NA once TGTGCCAGCAGCTCTAGGGTATGGCTTATCTACGAGCAGTACTTC CASSSRVWLIYEQYF
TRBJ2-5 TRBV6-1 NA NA TGTGCCAGCGGACCGAAGTGGGGGCAAGAGACCCAGTACTTC CASGPKWGQETQYF
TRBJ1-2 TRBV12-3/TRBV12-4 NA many TGTGCCAGCAGTTCCGGGGCCTATGGCTACACCTTC CASSSGAYGYTF
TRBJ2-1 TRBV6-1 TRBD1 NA TGTGCCAGCAGTCGCCGACAGGGGGTGAATGAGCAGTTCTTC CASSRRQGVNEQFF
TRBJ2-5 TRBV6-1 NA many TGTGCCGCTGACCACAGGATACAAGAGACCCAGTACTTC CAADHRIQETQYF
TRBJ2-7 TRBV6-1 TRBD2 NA TGTGCCAGTAGAGGGACTAGCCCCTACGAGCAGTACTTC CASRGTSPYEQYF
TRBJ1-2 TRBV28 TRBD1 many TGTGCCAGCAGTTCAGGGGGCCACGGCTACACCTTC CASSSGGHGYTF
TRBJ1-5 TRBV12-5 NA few TGTGCTAGTGGTTTGAAGGCCAATCAGCCCCAGCATTTT CASGLKANQPQHF
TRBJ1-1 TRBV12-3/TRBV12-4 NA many TGTGCCAGCAGTTTTAGGGAGTCGTCTGAAGCTTTCTTT CASSFRESSEAFF
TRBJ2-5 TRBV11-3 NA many TGTGCCAGCAGCTTAGCCGGGCAGGGTAGAGAGACCCAGTACTTC CASSLAGQGRETQYF
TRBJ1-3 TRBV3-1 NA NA TGTGCCAGCAGCCAGATGACGGTCTCTGGAAACACCATATATTTT CASSQMTVSGNTIYF
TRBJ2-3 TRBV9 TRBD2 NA TGTGCCAGCAGCCCAATAGCGGGGGAAGATACGCAGTATTTT CASSPIAGEDTQYF
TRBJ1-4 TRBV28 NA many TGTGCCAGCAGTTTATTGCCGATGGAACTGTTTTTT CASSLLPMELFF
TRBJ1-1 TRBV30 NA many TGTGCCTGGAGTGCGGGGGCCCGGAACACTGAAGCTTTCTTT CAWSAGARNTEAFF
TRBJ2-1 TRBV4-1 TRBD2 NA TGCGCCAGCAGCCAAGAAAGAGGACTAGCGGGGATTGAGCAGTTCTTC CASSQERGLAGIEQFF
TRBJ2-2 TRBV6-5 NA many TGTGCCAGCAGTTACTTGGGACTGGGGAACACCGGGGAGCTGTTTTTT CASSYLGLGNTGELFF
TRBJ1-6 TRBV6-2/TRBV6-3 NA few TGTGCCAGCAGACAAACTGACGGGATCTCCTATAATTCACCCCTCCACTTT CASRQTDGISYNSPLHF
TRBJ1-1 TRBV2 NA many TGTGCCACCACACAAGATTTGAACACTGAAGCTTTCTTT CATTQDLNTEAFF
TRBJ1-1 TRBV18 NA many TGTGCCAGCTCACCCAGGGGTGACACTGAAGCTTTCTTT CASSPRGDTEAFF
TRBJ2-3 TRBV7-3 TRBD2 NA TGTGCCAGCAGCTTACTGCGGGGGGCCACAGATACGCAGTATTTT CASSLLRGATDTQYF
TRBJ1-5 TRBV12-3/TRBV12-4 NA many TGTGCCAGCAGTTTACGCAGCGACCGAGGTCAGCCCCAGCATTTT CASSLRSDRGQPQHF
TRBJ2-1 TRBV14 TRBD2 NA TGTGCCAGCAGCCTACGGACTAGCGGGGGGGCAGGAGAGCAGTTCTTC CASSLRTSGGAGEQFF
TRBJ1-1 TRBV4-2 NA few TGTGCCAGCAGCCAGACCGGGACGGCCTACACTGAAGCTTTCTTT CASSQTGTAYTEAFF
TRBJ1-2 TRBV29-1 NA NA TGCAGCGTTACCAGGGTTAACCATGGCTACACCTTC CSVTRVNHGYTF
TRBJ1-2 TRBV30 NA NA TGTGCCTGGAGTGCTAACTATGGCTACACCTTC CAWSANYGYTF
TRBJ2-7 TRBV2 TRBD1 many TGTGCCAGCAACACCGGGACAGGGTACGAGCAGTACTTC CASNTGTGYEQYF
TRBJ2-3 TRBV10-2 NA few TGCGCCAGCAGTGGGGGCGGGAAAAGCACAGATACGCAGTATTTT CASSGGGKSTDTQYF
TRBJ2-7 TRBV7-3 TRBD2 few TGTGCCAGCAGCCTGACGGGGGGTAAAGACGAGCAGTACTTC CASSLTGGKDEQYF
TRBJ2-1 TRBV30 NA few TGTGCCTGGAGGAGAGGGGCCCACAATGAGCAGTTCTTC CAWRRGAHNEQFF
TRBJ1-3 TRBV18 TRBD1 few TGTGCCAGCTCAACCGTCCTCGGACAGGGGATAGCTGGAAACACCATATATTTT CASSTVLGQGIAGNTIYF